This TCR beta chain is drawn from a study of TIL therapy for anti-PD-1-resistant metastatic lung cancer. The immunoSEQ assay was v3. The assay was immunoSEQ multiplex PCR, and TCRdb's table has in-frame clones only and misses some. The profile shows more than 50,000 clones, around 86% of them singletons. The time point was: pre-treatment sample, taken before nivolumab and TIL therapy. With 5 bases clipped from V and 5 bases from J, the junction kept 4 bases outside the gene matches. This CDR3 has 16 amino acids. In germline, CDR1 is LGHDT, CDR2 YNNKEL (reference sequence). This sequence originates from a person between 30 and 79 years old with non-small cell lung cancer. This chain uses TRBV3-1 (or the pseudogene TRBV3-2) with TRBJ2-1; 15 bases match TRBD2. The source was blood, collected at baseline. The CDR3 DNA follows: TGTGCCAGCAGCAAGGGACTAGCGGGAGGCCACAATGAGCAGTTCTTC. Its protein product is CASSKGLAGGHNEQFF.